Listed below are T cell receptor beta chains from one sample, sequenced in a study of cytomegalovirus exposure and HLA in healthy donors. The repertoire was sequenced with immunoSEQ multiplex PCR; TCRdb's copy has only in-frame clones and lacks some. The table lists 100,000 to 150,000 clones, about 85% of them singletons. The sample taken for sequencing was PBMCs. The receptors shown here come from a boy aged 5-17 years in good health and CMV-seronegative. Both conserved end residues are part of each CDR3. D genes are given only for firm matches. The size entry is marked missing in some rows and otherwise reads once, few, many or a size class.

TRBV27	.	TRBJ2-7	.	TGTGCCAGCAGTTTATCTTTCAGAAACTACGAGCAGTACTTC	CASSLSFRNYEQYF
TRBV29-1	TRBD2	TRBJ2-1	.	TGCAGCGTTGAAGATCTTATGCGGGAGGACAATGAGCAGTTCTTC	CSVEDLMREDNEQFF
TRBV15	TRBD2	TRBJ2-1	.	TGTGCCACCAGCAGAGATCGAGCGGGGGGGCTTGAGCAGTTCTTC	CATSRDRAGGLEQFF
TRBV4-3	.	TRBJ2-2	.	TGCGCCAGCAGCCAAGATTCGGGGGTTAACACCGGGGAGCTGTTTTTT	CASSQDSGVNTGELFF
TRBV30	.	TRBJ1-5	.	TGTGCCTGGCAGGACAGCACGTTCAATCAGCCCCAGCATTTT	CAWQDSTFNQPQHF
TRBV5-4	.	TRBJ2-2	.	TGTGCCAGCAGCTTGGCCCTAGCCGGAGGGACCGGGGAGCTGTTTTTT	CASSLALAGGTGELFF
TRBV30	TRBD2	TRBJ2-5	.	TGTGCCTGGGGCCCTAGCGGGAGGCACCAAGAGACCCAGTACTTC	CAWGPSGRHQETQYF
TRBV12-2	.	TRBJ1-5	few	TGTGCAAGTCGCGTGAGACAGGGGGCCCTCAGCAATCAGCCCCAGCATTTT	CASRVRQGALSNQPQHF
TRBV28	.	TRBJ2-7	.	TGTGCCAGCAGTTGGGGAGGAACCTACGAGCAGTACTTC	CASSWGGTYEQYF
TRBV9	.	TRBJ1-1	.	TGTGCCAGCAGCGTAGTAGGGGTGGGGGGAACTGAAGCTTTCTTT	CASSVVGVGGTEAFF
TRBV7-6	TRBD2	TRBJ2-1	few	TGTGCCAGCAGCTCCACTAGCGGGGGGGCCAATGAGCAGTTCTTC	CASSSTSGGANEQFF
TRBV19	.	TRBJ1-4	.	TGTGCCAGATTGACGGGGGAAGAAGAAAAACTGTTTTTT	CARLTGEEEKLFF
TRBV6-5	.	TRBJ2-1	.	TGTGCCAGCAGTTACTCGTACGGGAATGAGCAGTTCTTC	CASSYSYGNEQFF
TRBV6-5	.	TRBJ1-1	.	TGTGCCAGCAGTTACTTGGGGAGGGTTGGCACTGAAGCTTTCTTT	CASSYLGRVGTEAFF
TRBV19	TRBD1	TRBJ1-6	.	TGTGCCAGTAGTCCCGGGACAGATAATTCACCCCTCCACTTT	CASSPGTDNSPLHF
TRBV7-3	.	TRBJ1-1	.	TGTGCCAGCAGCTTGGGGAGGGATGACACTGAAGCTTTCTTT	CASSLGRDDTEAFF
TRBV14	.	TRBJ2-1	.	TGTGCCAGCAGCCAAGAGGAGCGGGCGAATGAGCAGTTCTTC	CASSQEERANEQFF
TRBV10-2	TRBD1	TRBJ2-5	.	TGCGCCACCTCTTTAGTAGTGGACAGGGGTCAAGAGACCCAGTACTTC	CATSLVVDRGQETQYF
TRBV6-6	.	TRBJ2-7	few	TGTGCCAGCAGCCTGGGGAGCTCCTACGAGCAGTACTTC	CASSLGSSYEQYF
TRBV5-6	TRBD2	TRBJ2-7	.	TGTGCCAGCAGCTTGGCTCTAGCGGACTACGAGCAGTACTTC	CASSLALADYEQYF
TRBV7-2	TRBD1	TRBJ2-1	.	TGTGCCAGCAGCACTACTTGGGGACAGACCTACAATGAGCAGTTCTTC	CASSTTWGQTYNEQFF
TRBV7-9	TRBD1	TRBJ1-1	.	TGTGCCAGCAGCCCCCGACAGGGGGCCGGCACTGAAGCTTTCTTT	CASSPRQGAGTEAFF
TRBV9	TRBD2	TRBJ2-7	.	TGTGCCAGCAGCCGAGAGACTAGCGCGACCTACGAGCAGTACTTC	CASSRETSATYEQYF